The T cell receptor (beta chain) under discussion was sequenced for a study of T cells in Graves' hyperthyroidism and ophthalmopathy. General observations from the study: Blood held most thyroid clonotypes expanded above 0.001 frequency. Ophthalmopathy was predicted by the model a median of 6.5 months ahead of onset.

The sample holds a few counts of this clonotype. Its antigen remains unknown. Amplification of TCR beta CDR3 regions used RNA as the template. The HTBI primer set served for first-round RT-PCR of the TCR CDR3. TCRdb re-called the multiplex PCR reads through MiXCR, storing one row per CDR3 protein. The data contain about 290,000 distinct CDR3 sequences, roughly 14% of them singletons. Germline V gene lookup returns CDR1 MDHEN and CDR2 SYDVKM. The ends were cut back, 6 bases at V and 1 base at J, with 15 bases in the middle. The CDR3 totals 15 residues. Patients showing uncontrolled infection, other autoimmune disease, pregnancy or lactation were ineligible. The source of the PBMCs was 9.5 to 10 ml of fresh peripheral blood.

The origin of this receptor is a woman aged 25 to 39 with Graves' hyperthyroidism that later progressed to Graves' ophthalmopathy. The V call is TRBV28, the J call TRBJ1-1; D is perhaps TRBD1 (5 bases). Sequenced input: blood. CDR3 sequence: CASRDPGTQNTEAFF. The CDR3 region has the DNA TGTGCCAGCAGGGATCCCGGGACCCAGAACACTGAAGCTTTCTTT. The full variable domain, completed using reference TRBV28 and TRBJ1-1, is DVKVTQSSRYLVKRTGEKVFLECVQDMDHENMFWYRQDPGLGLRLIYFSYDVKMKEKGDIPEGYSVSREKKERFSLILESASTNQTSMYLCASRDPGTQNTEAFFGQGTRLTVV.